This TCR beta chain appears in the sequencing data of a study of cytomegalovirus exposure and HLA in healthy donors. TCRdb's copy holds only in-frame clones and misses some; the assay was immunoSEQ multiplex PCR. The table has 300,000 to 450,000 clones, about nine tenths seen once. Germline CDR1 is LNHDA and CDR2 is SQIVND (reference sequence). The ends lost 5 bases at V and 2 bases at J; junction bases unmatched: 9. The CDR3 runs to 16 residues. Regarding the study as a whole: TCR beta chains numbering more than 150 were designated cytomegalovirus-associated. With high specificity and sensitivity, the classifier reportedly diagnosed cytomegalovirus status.

This clone has ten or more counts. Its antigen is still unknown. The sample taken for sequencing was PBMCs. The J gene is TRBJ1-5, the V gene TRBV19; 7 bases fit TRBD1. The clonotype comes from a woman aged 18-30 years in good health and CMV-seronegative. This chain's CDR3 is CASSDSRGLRNQPQHF. The CDR3 DNA reads as TGTGCCAGTAGTGACTCCAGGGGGTTACGCAATCAGCCCCAGCATTTT. The full variable domain, its missing parts supplied by reference TRBV19 and TRBJ1-5, is DGGITQSPKYLFRKEGQNVTLSCEQNLNHDAMYWYRQDPGQGLRLIYYSQIVNDFQKGDIAEGYSVSREKKESFPLTVTSAQKNPTAFYLCASSDSRGLRNQPQHFGDGTRLSIL.